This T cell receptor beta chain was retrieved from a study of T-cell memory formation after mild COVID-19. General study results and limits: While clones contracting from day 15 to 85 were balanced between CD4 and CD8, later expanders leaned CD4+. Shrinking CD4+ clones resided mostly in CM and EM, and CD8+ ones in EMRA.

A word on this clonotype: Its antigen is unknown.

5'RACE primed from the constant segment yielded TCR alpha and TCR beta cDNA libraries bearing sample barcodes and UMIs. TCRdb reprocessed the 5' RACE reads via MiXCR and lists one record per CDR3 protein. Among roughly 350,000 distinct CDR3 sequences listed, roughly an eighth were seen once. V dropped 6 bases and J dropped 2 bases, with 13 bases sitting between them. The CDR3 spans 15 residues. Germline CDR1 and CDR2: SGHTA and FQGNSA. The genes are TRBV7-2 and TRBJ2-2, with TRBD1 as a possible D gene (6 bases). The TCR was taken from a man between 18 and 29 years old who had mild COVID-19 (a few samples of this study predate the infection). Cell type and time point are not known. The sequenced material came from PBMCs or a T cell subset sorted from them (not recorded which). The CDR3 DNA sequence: TGTGCCAGCAGTTCGCGGACAGTAAACACCGGGGAGCTGTTTTTT. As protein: CASSSRTVNTGELFF.